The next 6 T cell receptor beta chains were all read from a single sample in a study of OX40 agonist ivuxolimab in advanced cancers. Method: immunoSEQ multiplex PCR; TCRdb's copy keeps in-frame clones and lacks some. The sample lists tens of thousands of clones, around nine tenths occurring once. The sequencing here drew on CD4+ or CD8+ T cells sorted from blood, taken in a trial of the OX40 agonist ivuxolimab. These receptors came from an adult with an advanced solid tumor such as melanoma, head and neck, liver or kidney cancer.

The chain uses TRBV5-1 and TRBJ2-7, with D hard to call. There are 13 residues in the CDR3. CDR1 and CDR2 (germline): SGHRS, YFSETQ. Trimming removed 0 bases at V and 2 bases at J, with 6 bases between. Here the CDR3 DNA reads TGCGCCAGCAGCTTGGACAGACCCTACGAGCAGTACTTC. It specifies CASSLDRPYEQYF. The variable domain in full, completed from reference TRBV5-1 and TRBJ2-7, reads KAGVTQTPRYLIKTRGQQVTLSCSPISGHRSVSWYQQTPGQGLQFLFEYFSETQRNKGNFPGRFSGRQFSNSRSEMNVSTLELGDSALYLCASSLDRPYEQYFGPGTRLTVT.

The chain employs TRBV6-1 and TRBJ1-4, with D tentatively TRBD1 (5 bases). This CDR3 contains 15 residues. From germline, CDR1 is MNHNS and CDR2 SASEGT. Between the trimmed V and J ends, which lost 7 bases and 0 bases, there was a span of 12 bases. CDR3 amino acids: CASKGQAATNEKLFF. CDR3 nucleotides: TGTGCCAGCAAAGGACAAGCCGCAACTAATGAAAAACTGTTTTTT.

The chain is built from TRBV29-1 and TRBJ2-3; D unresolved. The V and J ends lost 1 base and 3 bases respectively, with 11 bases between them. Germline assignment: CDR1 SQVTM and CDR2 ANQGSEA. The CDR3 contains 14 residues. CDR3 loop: CSVEARTVTDTQYF. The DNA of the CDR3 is TGCAGCGTTGAAGCCCGGACGGTGACAGATACGCAGTATTTT.

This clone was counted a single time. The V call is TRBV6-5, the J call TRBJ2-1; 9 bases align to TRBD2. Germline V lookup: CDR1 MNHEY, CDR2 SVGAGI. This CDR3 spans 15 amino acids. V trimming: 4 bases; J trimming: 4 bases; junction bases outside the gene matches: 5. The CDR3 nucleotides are TGTGCCAGCAGTTTGCGGCTAGCGGGATACAATGAGCAGTTCTTC. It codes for CASSLRLAGYNEQFF.

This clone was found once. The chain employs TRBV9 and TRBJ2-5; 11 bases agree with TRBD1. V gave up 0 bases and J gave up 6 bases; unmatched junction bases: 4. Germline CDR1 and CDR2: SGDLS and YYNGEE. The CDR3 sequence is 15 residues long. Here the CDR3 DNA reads TGTGCCAGCAGCGTAGGGGGACAGGGGGGCCAGACCCAGTACTTC. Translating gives CASSVGGQGGQTQYF.

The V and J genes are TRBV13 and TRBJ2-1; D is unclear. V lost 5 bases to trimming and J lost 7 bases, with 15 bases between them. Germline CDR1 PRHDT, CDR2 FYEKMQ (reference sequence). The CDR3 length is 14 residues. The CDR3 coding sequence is TGTGCCAGCAGCCCTAGGTGGGCGTCGAATGAGCAGTTCTTC. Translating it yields CASSPRWASNEQFF.